The 18 T cell receptor beta chains listed next were all sequenced from one sample in a study of metastatic and nonmetastatic thyroid tumors. There were no patients who had received any treatment before thyroid surgery. TCRdb redid the clone calls on the PCR reads using MiXCR. The data show about 6,400 clones, roughly a third seen once. The material sequenced was tumor tissue. The receptor set was obtained from a female donor with papillary thyroid cancer or a benign thyroid nodule (not recorded which). Some clones in this sample may be carry-over from other donors' samples.

By share of the sample, this clone is medium-sized. The CDR3 nucleotides are TGTGCCAGTAGTATCGTGCTGGGACACTCTAGAGAGACCCAGTACTTC. It encodes CASSIVLGHSRETQYF. The chain uses TRBV19 and TRBJ2-5, with TRBD1 as a possible D gene (6 bases). The CDR3 consists of 16 residues. The V end was cut by 3 bases, the J end by 4 bases, with 18 bases between. The V gene's germline CDR1 is LNHDA and CDR2 SQIVND (reference sequence).

In its sample, this clone was seen many times. This sequence joins TRBV4-1 and TRBJ1-2; D call uncertain. V was trimmed by 1 base and J by 7 bases, leaving 19 bases between them. CDR3 length: 16 residues. Germline CDR1 and CDR2: MGHRA and YSYEKL. The CDR3 region has the DNA TGCGCCAGCAGCCAAGGAGTCAGGTGGAATGTGGCTGGCTACACCTTC. It yields the protein CASSQGVRWNVAGYTF.

J is TRBJ1-2 and V is TRBV6-6; D is undetermined. The CDR3 spans 12 residues. V was shortened by 3 bases and J by 4 bases, with 6 bases between the two germline ends. Per the germline V gene, CDR1 is MNHNY and CDR2 is SVGAGI (reference sequence). The CDR3: CASSYGTYGYTF. The DNA for the CDR3 is TGTGCCAGCAGTTATGGTACCTATGGCTACACCTTC.

The gene calls are TRBV6-2 or TRBV6-3 and TRBJ2-2; D uncertain. This CDR3 spans 15 amino acids. Germline V gene sequence: CDR1 MNHEY, CDR2 SVGEGT. V was cut by 4 bases and J by 10 bases, with 19 bases left in between. CDR3 amino acids: CASSWSGPLGLELFF. CDR3 bases: TGTGCCAGCAGTTGGTCCGGGCCCCTGGGCCTGGAGCTGTTTTTT.

In this sample, this clone turned up a few times. The chain combines TRBV6-1 with TRBJ1-1, with TRBD1 as a possible D gene (5 bases). CDR3 length: 13 amino acids. Germline-derived CDR1 and CDR2 are MNHNS and SASEGT. V was cut by 5 bases and J by 6 bases, with 13 bases left in between. The CDR3 nucleotides read TGTGCCAGCAGTCAAACGGAGGGGTCTGAAGCTTTCTTT. As protein: CASSQTEGSEAFF.

The J gene is TRBJ2-7, the V gene TRBV13; perhaps D is TRBD1 or TRBD2 (5 bases each). The CDR3 consists of 15 residues. V dropped 2 bases and J dropped 5 bases, with 16 bases sitting between them. Germline lookup yields CDR1 PRHDT and CDR2 FYEKMQ (reference sequence). The CDR3 region is CASSLRGALIHEQYF. Written as DNA, the CDR3 is TGTGCCAGCAGCTTACGAGGGGCTCTCATCCACGAGCAGTACTTC.

The chain links TRBV4-2 to TRBJ1-3; 7 bases fit TRBD1. The CDR3 has 15 amino acids. CDR1 is LGHNA and CDR2 is YNFKEQ in the germline V gene. V lost 0 bases to trimming and J lost 4 bases; unmatched junction nucleotides: 3. CDR3 bases: TGTGCCAGCAGCCAAGAGGACAGGTCCGGAAACACCATATATTTT. Amino acids: CASSQEDRSGNTIYF.

The V call is TRBV11-2, the J call TRBJ1-6; unclear D gene. The V and J ends lost 1 base and 5 bases respectively, with 12 bases between them. CDR3 size: 16 residues. Germline CDR1 SGHAT, CDR2 FQNNGV. The CDR3 coding sequence is TGTGCCAGCAGCTTAGTGGTGGGATACAATAATTCACCCCTCCACTTT. Its protein product is CASSLVVGYNNSPLHF.

The J gene is TRBJ2-1, the V gene TRBV7-8, with 7 bases matching TRBD2. V shed 3 bases and J 7 bases; nucleotides not matched to a gene: 9. This CDR3 comprises 15 residues. The germline CDR1 and CDR2 sequences are SGHVS and FQNEAQ. The CDR3 coding sequence is TGTGCCAGCAGCTTCAGGACTAGTATGGGGAATGAGCAGTTCTTC. It encodes CASSFRTSMGNEQFF. Using reference TRBV7-8 and TRBJ2-1 for the parts outside the CDR3, the full variable domain is GAGVSQSPRYKVAKRGQDVALRCDPISGHVSLFWYQQALGQGPEFLTYFQNEAQLDKSGLPSDRFFAERPEGSVSTLKIQRTQQEDSAVYLCASSFRTSMGNEQFFGPGTRLTVL.

V is TRBV11-2 and J is TRBJ2-7; D is perhaps TRBD1 (5 bases). The CDR3 is 17 residues long. CDR1 is SGHAT, CDR2 FQNNGV, per germline. Trimming pared 0 bases from V and 3 bases from J, leaving 18 bases between. CDR3 coding DNA: TGTGCCAGCAGCTTAGATCGGGTTGGGGCGCTGAGCTACGAGCAGTACTTC. It codes for CASSLDRVGALSYEQYF.

The chain uses TRBV4-1 and TRBJ2-5; no clear D gene. Between the trimmed V and J ends, which lost 3 bases and 4 bases, there was a span of 9 bases. Germline assignment: CDR1 MGHRA and CDR2 YSYEKL. There are 13 residues in the CDR3. The CDR3 sequence: CASSQTVRETQYF. The CDR3 nucleotides read TGCGCCAGCAGCCAGACGGTCCGAGAGACCCAGTACTTC.

This clone has more than one count but fewer than ten. The chain employs TRBV12-3 or TRBV12-4 and TRBJ2-1; TRBD2 aligns across 15 bases. The CDR3 consists of 14 residues. The ends lost 6 bases at V and 10 bases at J; junction bases unmatched: 4. For the CDR3, the DNA is TGTGCCAGCAGGGCGGGACTAGCGGGGGGAGAGCAGTTCTTC. Its protein is CASRAGLAGGEQFF.

The rearrangement links TRBV27 to TRBJ2-1; 14 bases are shared with TRBD2. V shed 1 base, J shed 7 bases, and the junction held 3 bases outside the gene matches. Looked up from germline, CDR1 is MNHEY and CDR2 is SMNVEV (reference sequence). This CDR3 has 16 amino acids. CDR3 DNA sequence: TGTGCCAGCAGTTTATTGACTAGCGGGAGGGCTAATGAGCAGTTCTTC. Amino acid sequence: CASSLLTSGRANEQFF.

The V and J genes are TRBV5-1 and TRBJ2-7, with D possibly being TRBD2 (6 bases). The length of the CDR3 is 11 residues. V lost 4 bases and J 5 bases, leaving 7 bases between the germline ends. The V gene's germline CDR1 is SGHRS and CDR2 YFSETQ. CDR3 loop: CASSASDEQYF. CDR3 nucleotide sequence: TGCGCCAGCAGCGCTAGCGACGAGCAGTACTTC.

By share of the sample, this clone is medium-sized (0.01 to 0.1%). CDR3 in DNA: TGTGCCAGCTTTGAGGCGGCCTACGAGCAGTACTTC. Amino acids: CASFEAAYEQYF. The chain links TRBV2 to TRBJ2-7, with unresolved D. The CDR3 spans 12 residues. V was clipped by 8 bases and J by 2 bases, with 10 bases between them. Germline V gene sequence: CDR1 SNHLY, CDR2 FYNNEI. The full variable domain, completed using reference TRBV2 and TRBJ2-7, is EPEVTQTPSHQVTQMGQEVILRCVPISNHLYFYWYRQILGQKVEFLVSFYNNEISEKSEIFDDQFSVERPDGSNFTLKIRSTKLEDSAMYFCASFEAAYEQYFGPGTRLTVT.

As concerns this clone: Its ends do not fully match the called genes, so a read error is possible. The chain has TRBV5-6 and TRBJ1-5; D might be TRBD1 (5 bases). Germline V lookup: CDR1 SGHDT, CDR2 YYEEEE. The CDR3 contains 15 residues. The CDR3, as DNA: TGTGCCAGCAGCTTCTCCTTAGGGGAGGGTCAGCTCCAGCATTTT. This gives the protein CASSFSLGEGQLQHF.

This chain joins TRBV12-3 or TRBV12-4 and TRBJ2-1; TRBD1 matches 9 bases. This CDR3 has 14 amino acids. V shed 7 bases, J shed 6 bases, and the junction held 7 bases outside the gene matches. The CDR3: CASTEGTGPNEQFF. Here the CDR3 DNA reads TGTGCCAGCACCGAAGGGACAGGGCCCAATGAGCAGTTCTTC.

By sample share, this clone is medium-sized (0.01 to 0.1%). The V call is TRBV20-1, the J call TRBJ2-5; 7 bases are shared with TRBD2. The junction had 10 bases not matched to a gene; V was cut back by 6 bases and J by 0 bases. CDR1 is DFQATT, CDR2 SNEGSKA, per germline (reference sequence). The CDR3 consists of 15 residues. The CDR3: CSAWWGEGYQETQYF. The CDR3 nucleotides read TGCAGTGCCTGGTGGGGGGAGGGTTACCAAGAGACCCAGTACTTC.